The entry that follows covers one TCR beta chain sequence. This clonotype was recorded a few times. No antigen is known for it. No base qualities exist here, and no much larger clone lies one base off it. The sample originates from a study of T cells in Graves' hyperthyroidism and ophthalmopathy (dated by TCRdb to 2018 to 2020). Background for the entire study: Peripheral blood samples were taken at initial diagnosis, before any treatment was given. The paper reports TCR Vbeta CDR3 sequencing of approximately 140 peripheral blood samples: under 45 ophthalmopathy, under 85 hyperthyroidism and approximately 17 progressor patients. After blood sampling, hyperthyroidism patients were treated with methimazole at a starting dose of 30 mg daily, and ophthalmopathy patients were treated with high-dose intravenous methylprednisolone. To identify TCR V-J signatures that set the groups apart, the researchers used a discovery cohort of about a hundred patients, made up of 43 with Graves' ophthalmopathy and some 56 with stable Graves' hyperthyroidism. For training and testing, the 95 to 100 patients in the discovery cohort were randomly divided in a 7:3 ratio. Thyroid tissue and blood T-cell repertoires from over 5 Graves' hyperthyroidism patients were also compared in the study. Whether ophthalmopathy could be predicted prospectively was tested in an independent validation cohort made up of under 20 hyperthyroidism patients plus 17 patients who later progressed to ophthalmopathy.

Beyond this particular receptor, the publication reports: A model built on a 13 V-J signature distinguished ophthalmopathy from stable hyperthyroidism, reaching approximately 89% sensitivity and approximately 81% specificity in cross-validation and 80%/75% in testing. In validation, the model predicted progression to ophthalmopathy with 55% to 71% sensitivity and roughly 75% specificity, a median of about six months before onset. Blood samples also contained most of the expanded thyroid clonotypes (frequency above 0.001), which suggests that blood repertoires may reflect thyroid immune responses. No statistical method was used to set the sample size in advance, and investigators knew the group allocation.

There are 13 amino acids in the CDR3, from cysteine to phenylalanine inclusive. Only the CDR3 DNA is retained, 39 bases long and in frame from the first base. CDR1 MNHEY and CDR2 SVGEGT were looked up in the germline V gene. Cut back by 0 bases and 5 bases, the V and J ends lie 7 bases apart. In the ophthalmopathy patients, disease was moderately to severely active, with a Clinical Activity Score of 3 or more, a NOSPECS grade of 4 or more, and a duration of less than 3 months. Patients with uncontrolled infections, other autoimmune diseases, pregnancy or lactation were excluded. Clinical symptoms, serum thyroxine and TRAb, thyroid ultrasound, and orbital computed tomography formed the basis for the diagnoses. PBMCs were isolated from about 9.2 ml of fresh peripheral blood by Ficoll-Paque density gradient centrifugation. Total RNA was extracted using Trizol reagent, and RNA quality was assessed on an Agilent 2100 Bioanalyzer.

The TCR beta CDR3 regions were amplified from RNA transcripts. The TCR CDR3 was subjected to a first round of RT-PCR using the HTBI primer set and the Qiagen OneStep RT-PCR kit. The libraries were constructed in a second round of multiplex PCR and then size-selected and purified. The libraries were sequenced on an Illumina HiSeq2000 using paired-end 100 bp reads. In the original analysis: SOAPnuke was used to process the raw data, throwing out any read that contained adapters or uncalled bases, had a mean Phred below 15, or lacked an exact constant-primer or identifier match. COPE v1.2.5 was used to merge the high-quality paired reads, and each unique nucleotide sequence was defined as a clonotype. MiTCR v1.1 was used to align the clonotypes against IMGT TRBV, TRBD and TRBJ reference segments. Analysis was restricted to V-J combinations with a frequency above 0.0001, which covered about 99% of repertoires. The TCS score was defined as the ratio of F50 (clonal expansion) to E x V (chaos), calculated using BLOSUM62-based TCRdist between CDR3 peptides within each V-J. Welch's t-statistics and random forest reduced just over 500 V-J features to under 15, which were used in a naive Bayes classifier (R e1071). The public reads were quality trimmed at Q25 with fastp and then assembled into clones with MiXCR by TCRdb, keeping productive beta chains. Records with the same CDR3 protein are collapsed into one entry carrying the most frequent genes and DNA. TCRdb assigned the V and J calls; the authors' analysis was not used. This sample comprises some 270,000 distinct CDR3 sequences, around 25% of them detected only once. The ten biggest clones cover approximately 35% of the sample.

This receptor chain uses TRBV6-2 or TRBV6-3 and TRBJ1-1; the D gene is perhaps TRBD1, from 6 matching bases. Sequenced: blood. The TCR originated in a woman aged 40-49 years with Graves' ophthalmopathy. The CDR3: CASSYSRGTEAFF. The DNA sequence follows: TGTGCCAGCAGTTACTCGAGGGGGACTGAAGCTTTCTTT.